This T cell receptor (beta chain) emerged from a study of CD8 T cells in Susac syndrome (dated by TCRdb to about 2019). About the full investigation: Whether CD8+ T cell activation and differentiation in Susac syndrome was antigen driven was tested using repertoire sequencing. The study compared CD8+ T cell repertoire clonality among 12 healthy donors, 14 Susac syndrome patients and about 16 multiple sclerosis patients.

To note about this clonotype: Its antigen has not been determined. No base-level quality is on record; no much larger clone is a single base apart.

Study-level results and caveats: The TCR sequencing and HLA analysis was acknowledged to have included a relatively small number of individuals.

RNA was extracted with the RNeasy kit and roughly 0.5 to 1 ug was reverse transcribed using random hexamers. TCR beta CDR3 regions were amplified with the immunoSEQ multiplex PCR assay covering 54 Vbeta and 13 Jbeta segments. PCR amplification bias was corrected by using a synthetic template baseline for primer optimization and computational correction. Per the original workflow: Reads were annotated to V, D and J genes per IMGT and analyzed with immunoSEQ Analyzer, keeping only productive sequences. Clonality was computed as one minus Shannon entropy normalized by log2 of the number of productive unique sequences. Public and private clones were assessed among the 100 most prevalent clones of each patient and control. Susac-specific clones were defined as absent from healthy and MS cohorts, over a thousand published viral clones and other ImmuneACCESS disease sequences. TCRdb cleaned the public reads at Q25 with fastp, built clones with MiXCR and kept in-frame beta chains. Entries that share a CDR3 protein sequence are merged under the most common genes and DNA. These V and J calls are TCRdb output, not the study's own analysis. The sample data list about 430,000 distinct CDR3 sequences, and more than 80% of these were observed just once. The top ten clones comprise about 0.12% of the sample.

CDR1 and CDR2 are drawn from the germline V gene: SQVTM, ANQGSEA. From the cysteine up to the phenylalanine, the CDR3 has a length of 16 residues. Only the CDR3 portion is preserved as DNA: 48 bases, with reading frame beginning at the first base. V is trimmed back by 0 bases and J by 8 bases, and the junction contains 14 bases that no gene match accounts for. Peripheral blood CD8+ and CD4+ T cells from healthy donors, Susac syndrome patients and multiple sclerosis patients were profiled by high-throughput TCR beta sequencing. The multiple sclerosis controls were treatment-naive patients whose relapsing-remitting disease, either stable or active, fulfilled the revised McDonald criteria. CD8+ TEMRA cells were enriched by FACS, while bulk CD8+ and CD4+ T cells were purified by magnetic negative isolation. Blood was drawn into EDTA tubes, processed within 24 hours, and PBMCs were isolated by density gradient centrifugation. PBMCs intended for TCR sequencing were cryopreserved in liquid nitrogen and thawed later in a water bath at 37 degrees C. A purity of at least 90% was achieved for sorted or isolated CD4+, CD8+ and CD8+ TEMRA cells.

The receptor's source is a human donor with multiple sclerosis. Sequencing was done on a sample of CD8+ T cells from PBMCs. The rearranged segments are TRBV29-1 and TRBJ1-2; 8 nucleotides in the junction match TRBD1. Here the CDR3 is given as CSVEDYQGEDREGYTF. DNA sequence: TGCAGCGTTGAAGATTATCAGGGAGAGGACAGGGAGGGCTACACCTTC.